This T cell receptor (beta chain) was sequenced in a study of blood T cell repertoires in COVID-19. As handled by the study authors: Cell counts per sample came from amplifying reference gene primers. The assay was immunoSEQ multiplex PCR, and TCRdb's table has in-frame clones only and misses some. The V and J calls and the clone size are those of that table, but D and trimming were determined from the DNA. The sample yields about 140,000 clones, about three quarters seen once. The CDR3 is 11 residues long. The germline V gene encodes CDR1 SGDLS and CDR2 YYNGEE. The J segment lost 11 bases and the V segment lost 3 bases, leaving 4 bases of the junction unmatched. Participants were placed into cohorts based on the clinical history they reported.

This receptor was identified in a woman aged 45-59 years who had recovered from COVID-19. Sequences were obtained from PBMCs or T cells enriched from blood (not recorded which). The rearrangement uses TRBV9 and TRBJ1-1, with 7 bases fitting TRBD1. In DNA form, the CDR3 reads TGTGCCAGCAGCGGCGACAGGGATGCTTTCTTT. It encodes CASSGDRDAFF.